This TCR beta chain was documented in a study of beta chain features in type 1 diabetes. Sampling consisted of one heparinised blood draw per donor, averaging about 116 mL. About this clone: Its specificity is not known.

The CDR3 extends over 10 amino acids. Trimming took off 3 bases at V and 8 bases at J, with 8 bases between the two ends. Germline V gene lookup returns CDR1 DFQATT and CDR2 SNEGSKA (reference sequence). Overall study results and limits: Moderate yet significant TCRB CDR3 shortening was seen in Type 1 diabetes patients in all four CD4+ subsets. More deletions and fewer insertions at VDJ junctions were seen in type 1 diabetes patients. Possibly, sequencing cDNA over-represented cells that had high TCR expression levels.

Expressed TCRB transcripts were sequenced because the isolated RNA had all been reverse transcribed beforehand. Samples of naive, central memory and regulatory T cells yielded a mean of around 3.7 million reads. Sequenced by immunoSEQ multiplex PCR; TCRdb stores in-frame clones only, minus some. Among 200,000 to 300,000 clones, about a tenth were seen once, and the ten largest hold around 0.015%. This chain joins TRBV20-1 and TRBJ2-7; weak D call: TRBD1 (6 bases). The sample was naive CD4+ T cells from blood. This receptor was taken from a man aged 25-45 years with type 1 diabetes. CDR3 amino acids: CSARGQQQYF. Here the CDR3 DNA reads TGCAGTGCTAGGGGACAACAGCAGTACTTC.